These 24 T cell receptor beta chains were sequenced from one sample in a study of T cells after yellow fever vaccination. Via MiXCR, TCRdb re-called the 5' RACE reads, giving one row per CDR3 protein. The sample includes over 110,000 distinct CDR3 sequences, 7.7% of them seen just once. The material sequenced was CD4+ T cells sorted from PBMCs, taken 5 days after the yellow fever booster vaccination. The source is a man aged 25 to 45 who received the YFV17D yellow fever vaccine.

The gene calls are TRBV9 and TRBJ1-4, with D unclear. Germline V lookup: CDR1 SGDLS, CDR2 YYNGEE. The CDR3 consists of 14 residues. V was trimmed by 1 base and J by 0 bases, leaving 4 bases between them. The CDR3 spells CASSVRATNEKLFF. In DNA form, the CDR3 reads TGTGCCAGCAGCGTACGGGCAACTAATGAAAAACTGTTTTTT.

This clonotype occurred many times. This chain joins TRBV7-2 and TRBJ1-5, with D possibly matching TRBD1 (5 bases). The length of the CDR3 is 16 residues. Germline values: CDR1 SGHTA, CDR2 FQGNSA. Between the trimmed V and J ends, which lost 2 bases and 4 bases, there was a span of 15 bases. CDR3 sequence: CASSLRVGEINQPQHF. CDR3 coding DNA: TGTGCCAGCAGCTTAAGAGTGGGGGAGATAAATCAGCCCCAGCATTTT.

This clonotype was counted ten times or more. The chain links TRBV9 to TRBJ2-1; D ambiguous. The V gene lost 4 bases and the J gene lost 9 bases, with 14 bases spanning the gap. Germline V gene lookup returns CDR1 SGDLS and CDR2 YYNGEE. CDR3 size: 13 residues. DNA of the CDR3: TGTGCCAGCAGCCCATCAGCGTTTGTTGAGCAGTTCTTC. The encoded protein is CASSPSAFVEQFF.

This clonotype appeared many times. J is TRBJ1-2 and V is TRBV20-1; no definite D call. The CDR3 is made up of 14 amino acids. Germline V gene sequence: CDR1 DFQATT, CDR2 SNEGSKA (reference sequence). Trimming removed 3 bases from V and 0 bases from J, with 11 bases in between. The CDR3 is CSARASPSNYGYTF. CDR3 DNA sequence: TGCAGTGCTAGGGCCTCCCCCTCTAACTATGGCTACACCTTC.

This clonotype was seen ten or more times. For the CDR3, the DNA is TGTGCCTGGAGTGACGGCGGGGATCAAGAGACCCAGTACTTC. This translates into CAWSDGGDQETQYF. The gene calls are TRBV30 and TRBJ2-5; perhaps TRBD2 as D (6 bases). Germline V gene data show CDR1 as GTSNPN and CDR2 as SVGIG (reference sequence). The CDR3 covers 14 residues. The germline V and J ends were trimmed by 1 base and 2 bases, with 11 bases remaining between them.

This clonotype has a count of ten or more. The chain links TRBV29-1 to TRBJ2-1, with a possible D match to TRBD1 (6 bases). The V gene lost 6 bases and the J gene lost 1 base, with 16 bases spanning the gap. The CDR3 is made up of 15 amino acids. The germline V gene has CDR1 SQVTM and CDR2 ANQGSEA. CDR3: CSVETRGGSYNEQFF. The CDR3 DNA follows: TGCAGCGTCGAGACCAGGGGTGGATCCTACAATGAGCAGTTCTTC.

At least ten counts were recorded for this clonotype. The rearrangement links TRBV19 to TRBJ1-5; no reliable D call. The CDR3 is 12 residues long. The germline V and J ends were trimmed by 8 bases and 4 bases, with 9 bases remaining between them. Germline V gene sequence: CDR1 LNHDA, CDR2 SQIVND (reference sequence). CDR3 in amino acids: CASVGPNQPQHF. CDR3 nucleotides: TGTGCCAGTGTGGGTCCAAATCAGCCCCAGCATTTT.

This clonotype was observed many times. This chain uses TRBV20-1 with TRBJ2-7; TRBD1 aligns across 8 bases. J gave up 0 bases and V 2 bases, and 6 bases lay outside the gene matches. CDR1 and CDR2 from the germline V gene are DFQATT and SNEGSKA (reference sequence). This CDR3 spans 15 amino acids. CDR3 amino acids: CSARRNRGASYEQYF. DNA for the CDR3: TGCAGTGCTAGAAGAAACAGGGGGGCCTCCTACGAGCAGTACTTC.

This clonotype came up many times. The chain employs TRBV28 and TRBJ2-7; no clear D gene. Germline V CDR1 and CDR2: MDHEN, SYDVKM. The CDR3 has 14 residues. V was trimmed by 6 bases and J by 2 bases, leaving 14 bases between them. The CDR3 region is CASRPPTAPYEQYF. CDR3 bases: TGTGCCAGCAGGCCTCCCACGGCTCCCTACGAGCAGTACTTC.

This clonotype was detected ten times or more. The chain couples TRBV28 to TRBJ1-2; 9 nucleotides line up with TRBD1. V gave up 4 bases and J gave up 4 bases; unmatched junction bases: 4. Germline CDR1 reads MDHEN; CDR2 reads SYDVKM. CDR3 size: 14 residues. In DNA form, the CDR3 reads TGTGCCAGCAGTTCCTTACAGGGGGCCTATGGCTACACCTTC. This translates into CASSSLQGAYGYTF.

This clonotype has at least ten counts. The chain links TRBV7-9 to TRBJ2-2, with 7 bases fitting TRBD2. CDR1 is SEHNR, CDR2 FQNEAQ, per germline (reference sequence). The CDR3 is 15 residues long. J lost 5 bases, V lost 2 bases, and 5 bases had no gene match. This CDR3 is CASSLLAAGTGELFF. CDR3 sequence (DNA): TGTGCCAGCAGCTTACTGGCAGCGGGGACCGGGGAGCTGTTTTTT.

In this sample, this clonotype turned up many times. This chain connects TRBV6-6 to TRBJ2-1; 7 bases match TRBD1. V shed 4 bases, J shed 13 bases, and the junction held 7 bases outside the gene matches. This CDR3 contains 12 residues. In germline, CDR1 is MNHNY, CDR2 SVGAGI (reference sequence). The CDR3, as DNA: TGTGCCAGCAGTTCCTTCGACAGGGACCAGTTCTTC. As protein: CASSSFDRDQFF.

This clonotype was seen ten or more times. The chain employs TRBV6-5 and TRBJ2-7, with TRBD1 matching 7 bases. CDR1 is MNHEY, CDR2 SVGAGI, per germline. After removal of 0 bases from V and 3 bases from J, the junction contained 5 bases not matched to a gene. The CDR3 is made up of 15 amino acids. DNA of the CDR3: TGTGCCAGCAGTTACTCGACAGGGTCTTACTACGAGCAGTACTTC. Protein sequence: CASSYSTGSYYEQYF.

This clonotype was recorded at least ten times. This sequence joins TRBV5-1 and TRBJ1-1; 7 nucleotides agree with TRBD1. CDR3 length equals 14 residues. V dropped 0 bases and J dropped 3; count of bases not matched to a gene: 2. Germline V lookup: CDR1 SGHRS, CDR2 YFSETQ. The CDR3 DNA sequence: TGCGCCAGCAGCTTGGAGGGGGCGGACACTGAAGCTTTCTTT. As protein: CASSLEGADTEAFF.

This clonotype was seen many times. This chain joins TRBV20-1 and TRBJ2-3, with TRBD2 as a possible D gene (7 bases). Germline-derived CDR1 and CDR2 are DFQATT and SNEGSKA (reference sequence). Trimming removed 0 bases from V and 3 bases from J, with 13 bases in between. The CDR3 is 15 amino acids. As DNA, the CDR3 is TGCAGTGCTAGAGATAGAGGGAGGGGGACAGATACGCAGTATTTT. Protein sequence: CSARDRGRGTDTQYF.

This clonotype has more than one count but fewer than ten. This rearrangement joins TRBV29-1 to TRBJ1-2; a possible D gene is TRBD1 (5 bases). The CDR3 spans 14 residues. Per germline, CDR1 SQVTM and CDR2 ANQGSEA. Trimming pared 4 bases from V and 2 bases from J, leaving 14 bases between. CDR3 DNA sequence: TGCAGCGTTGTTTCTCGGGGGACCAACTATGGCTACACCTTC. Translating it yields CSVVSRGTNYGYTF.

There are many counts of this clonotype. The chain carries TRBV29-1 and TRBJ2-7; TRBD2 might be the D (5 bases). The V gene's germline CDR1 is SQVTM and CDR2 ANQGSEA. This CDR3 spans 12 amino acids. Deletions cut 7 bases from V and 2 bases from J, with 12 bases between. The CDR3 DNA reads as TGCAGCGCCTCGCGGGTCCCCTACGAGCAGTACTTC. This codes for CSASRVPYEQYF.

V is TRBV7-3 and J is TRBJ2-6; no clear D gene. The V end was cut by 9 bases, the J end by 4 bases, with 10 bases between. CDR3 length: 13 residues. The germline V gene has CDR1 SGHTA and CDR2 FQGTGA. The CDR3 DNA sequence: TGTGCCAGTACCGAGGCCGGGGCCAACGTCCTGACTTTC. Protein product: CASTEAGANVLTF. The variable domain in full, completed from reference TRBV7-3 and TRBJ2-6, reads GAGVSQTPSNKVTEKGKYVELRCDPISGHTALYWYRQSLGQGPEFLIYFQGTGAADDSGLPNDRFFAVRPEGSVSTLKIQRTERGDSAVYLCASTEAGANVLTFGAGSRLTVL.

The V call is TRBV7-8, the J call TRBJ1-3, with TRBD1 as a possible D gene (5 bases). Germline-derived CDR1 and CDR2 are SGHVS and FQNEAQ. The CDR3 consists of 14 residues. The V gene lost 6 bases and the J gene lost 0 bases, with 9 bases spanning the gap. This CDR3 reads CASREGSSGNTIYF. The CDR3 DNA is TGTGCCAGCAGGGAGGGGAGCTCTGGAAACACCATATATTTT.

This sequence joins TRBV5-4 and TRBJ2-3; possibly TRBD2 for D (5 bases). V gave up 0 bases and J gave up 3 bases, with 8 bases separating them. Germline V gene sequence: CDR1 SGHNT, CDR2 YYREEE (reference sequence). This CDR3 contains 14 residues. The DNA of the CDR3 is TGTGCCAGCAGCTTGGTTTGGAGGACAGATACGCAGTATTTT. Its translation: CASSLVWRTDTQYF.

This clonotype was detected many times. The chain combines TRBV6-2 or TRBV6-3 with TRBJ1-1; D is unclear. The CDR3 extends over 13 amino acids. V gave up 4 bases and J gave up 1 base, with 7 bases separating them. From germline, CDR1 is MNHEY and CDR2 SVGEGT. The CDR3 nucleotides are TGTGCCAGCAGTTTCTGGGGGAACACTGAAGCTTTCTTT. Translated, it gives CASSFWGNTEAFF.

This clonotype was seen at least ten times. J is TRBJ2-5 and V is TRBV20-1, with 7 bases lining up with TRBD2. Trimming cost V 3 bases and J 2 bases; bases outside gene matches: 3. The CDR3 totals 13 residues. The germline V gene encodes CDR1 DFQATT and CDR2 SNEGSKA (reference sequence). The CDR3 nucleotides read TGCAGTGCTAGGAGGACTAGTCAAGAGACCCAGTACTTC. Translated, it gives CSARRTSQETQYF.

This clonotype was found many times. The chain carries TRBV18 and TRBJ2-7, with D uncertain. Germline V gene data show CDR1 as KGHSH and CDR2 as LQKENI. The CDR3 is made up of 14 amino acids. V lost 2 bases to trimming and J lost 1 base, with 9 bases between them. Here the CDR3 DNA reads TGTGCCAGCTCACCAAGTGTCACATCCTACGAGCAGTACTTC. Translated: CASSPSVTSYEQYF.

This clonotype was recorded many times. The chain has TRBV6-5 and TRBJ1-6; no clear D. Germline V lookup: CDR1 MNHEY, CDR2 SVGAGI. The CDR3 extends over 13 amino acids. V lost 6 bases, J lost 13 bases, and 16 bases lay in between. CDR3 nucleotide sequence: TGTGCCAGCAGACGGAACACGGAATCTCCCCTCCACTTT. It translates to CASRRNTESPLHF.